The 27 T cell receptor beta chains in this list originate from one sample, sequenced in a study of T cells after yellow fever vaccination. TCRdb used MiXCR to reprocess the 5' RACE reads, holding one entry per CDR3 protein. The sample yields about 160,000 distinct CDR3 sequences, less than 9% seen once. The input for sequencing was CD4+ T cells sorted from PBMCs, taken 5 days after the first yellow fever vaccination. The receptors were sampled from a man aged 18 to 29 who received the YFV17D yellow fever vaccine.

This clonotype was found a few times. The CDR3 DNA reads TGTGCCAGCAGCCCCCTTGCAGGGGGTTCTGGAAACACCATATATTTT. It translates to CASSPLAGGSGNTIYF. J is TRBJ1-3 and V is TRBV7-3, with 7 bases that match TRBD1. Germline CDR1 SGHTA, CDR2 FQGTGA. V shed 5 bases, J shed 1 base, and the junction held 8 bases outside the gene matches. This CDR3 is built from 16 residues.

This clonotype was detected ten times or more. V gene TRBV18 combines with J gene TRBJ1-1, with a possible D match to TRBD1 (6 bases). V was cut by 5 bases and J by 3 bases, with 10 bases left in between. CDR3 length equals 13 residues. Germline CDR1 reads KGHSH; CDR2 reads LQKENI. The CDR3 spells CASSSNRDTEAFF. In DNA, the CDR3 is TGTGCCAGCTCATCGAACAGGGACACTGAAGCTTTCTTT.

The V call is TRBV4-1, the J call TRBJ1-6, with 9 nucleotides matching TRBD1. CDR1 is MGHRA and CDR2 is YSYEKL in the germline V gene. CDR3 length equals 15 residues. With 6 bases clipped from V and 8 bases from J, the junction kept 8 bases outside the gene matches. CDR3 amino acids: CASSLATGGYSPLHF. For the CDR3, the DNA is TGCGCCAGCAGTCTAGCGACAGGGGGATATTCACCCCTCCACTTT.

The chain's CDR3 is CASSLVGGPNEQFF. As DNA, the CDR3 is TGTGCCAGCAGCTTAGTGGGGGGACCCAATGAGCAGTTCTTC. The gene calls are TRBV7-2 and TRBJ2-1; possible D gene TRBD2, 6 bases. Looked up from germline, CDR1 is SGHTA and CDR2 is FQGNSA. The CDR3 spans 14 residues. Trimming left V 1 base short and J 6 bases short, with 10 bases between.

This clonotype was counted ten times or more. V and J are TRBV7-2 and TRBJ1-4; D is possibly TRBD1 (5 bases). This CDR3 comprises 15 residues. The germline gives CDR1 SGHTA, CDR2 FQGNSA. The V gene lost 5 bases and the J gene lost 3 bases, with 13 bases spanning the gap. CDR3: CASSDLPGANEKLFF. The CDR3 DNA reads TGTGCCAGCAGCGACCTTCCGGGGGCTAATGAAAAACTGTTTTTT. Looking up the rest from reference TRBV7-2 and TRBJ1-4 gives the full variable domain: GAGVSQSPSNKVTEKGKDVELRCDPISGHTALYWYRQSLGQGLEFLIYFQGNSAPDKSGLPSDRFSAERTGGSVSTLTIQRTQQEDSAVYLCASSDLPGANEKLFFGSGTQLSVL.

The chain has TRBV20-1 and TRBJ2-5; D might be TRBD2 (5 bases). This CDR3 is 13 amino acids long. The ends were cut back, 5 bases at V and 1 base at J, with 11 bases in the middle. Germline values: CDR1 DFQATT, CDR2 SNEGSKA (reference sequence). Written as DNA, the CDR3 is TGCAGTGCTTTTTACGGGATCCAAGAGACCCAGTACTTC. It codes for CSAFYGIQETQYF.

This rearrangement joins TRBV11-2 to TRBJ2-7; 7 positions agree with TRBD2. Germline CDR1 SGHAT, CDR2 FQNNGV. The CDR3 totals 13 residues. Trimming removed 6 bases from V and 4 bases from J; junction bases left unmatched: 6. The CDR3 DNA reads TGTGCCAGCAGGGGGAGGGATACTTACGAGCAGTACGTC. It codes for CASRGRDTYEQYV.

This clonotype occurred many times. This chain connects TRBV6-5 to TRBJ1-5; 9 bases line up with TRBD1. The germline CDR1 and CDR2 sequences are MNHEY and SVGAGI. With V trimmed by 5 bases and J by 7 bases, 15 bases remained unmatched. The CDR3 has 17 residues. The CDR3 coding sequence is TGTGCCAGCAGTCCATCCGGGACAGGGACACGGACGCAGCCCCAGCATTTT. Its protein product is CASSPSGTGTRTQPQHF.

The sample holds many counts of this clonotype. The rearrangement joins TRBV6-5 to TRBJ1-1; D is ambiguous. The V end lost 7 bases, the J end lost 1 base, and 16 bases lay between the germline ends. The CDR3 is made up of 15 amino acids. From germline, CDR1 is MNHEY and CDR2 SVGAGI. The CDR3 here is CASILTLAPNTEAFF. The CDR3 coding sequence is TGTGCCAGCATTTTGACGCTAGCTCCGAACACTGAAGCTTTCTTT.

This clonotype was detected a few times. The chain uses TRBV7-9 and TRBJ2-6, with D perhaps matching TRBD1 (5 bases). There are 15 residues in the CDR3. V lost 5 bases, J lost 1 base, and 9 bases lay in between. CDR1 is SEHNR, CDR2 FQNEAQ, per germline (reference sequence). CDR3 region: CASSAQVSGANVLTF. DNA of the CDR3: TGTGCCAGCAGCGCACAGGTTTCTGGGGCCAACGTCCTGACTTTC. Together with reference TRBV7-9 and TRBJ2-6, the CDR3 gives the full variable domain: DTGVSQNPRHKITKRGQNVTFRCDPISEHNRLYWYRQTLGQGPEFLTYFQNEAQLEKSRLLSDRFSAERPKGSFSTLEIQRTEQGDSAMYLCASSAQVSGANVLTFGAGSRLTVL.

V gene TRBV20-1 combines with J gene TRBJ2-3, with TRBD2 matching 12 bases. V gave up 6 bases and J gave up 6 bases; unmatched junction bases: 4. Germline loops: CDR1 DFQATT, CDR2 SNEGSKA (reference sequence). This CDR3 spans 13 amino acids. CDR3 sequence: CSAPLAGGDTQYF. CDR3 sequence (DNA): TGCAGTGCCCCACTAGCGGGGGGTGATACGCAGTATTTT.

This clonotype was recorded many times. The chain is built from TRBV5-1 and TRBJ2-5; tentative D call: TRBD1 (5 bases). Germline-derived CDR1 and CDR2 are SGHRS and YFSETQ. Trimming removed 2 bases at V and 5 bases at J, with 13 bases between. CDR3 length: 14 amino acids. Written as DNA, the CDR3 is TGCGCCAGCAGCTTCAGGGATAGCAGGGAGACCCAGTACTTC. Its protein is CASSFRDSRETQYF.

This clonotype was seen repeatedly, ten times or more. The chain joins TRBV6-2 or TRBV6-3 to TRBJ2-7; 8 bases line up with TRBD1. V trimming: 6 bases; J trimming: 4 bases; junction bases outside the gene matches: 11. The length of the CDR3 is 15 residues. The germline V gene has CDR1 MNHEY and CDR2 SVGEGT. CDR3 loop: CASREGGTGTYEQYV. As DNA, the CDR3 is TGTGCCAGCAGGGAGGGTGGGACAGGCACTTACGAGCAGTACGTC.

The chain has TRBV5-1 and TRBJ1-1; a weak D match, TRBD1 (5 bases). The CDR3 runs to 15 residues. V was trimmed by 2 bases and J by 4 bases, leaving 15 bases between them. CDR1 SGHRS and CDR2 YFSETQ come from the germline V gene. The CDR3 nucleotides are TGCGCCAGCAGCTTCTCAAAAGACAGCTCCACTGAAGCTTTCTTT. Its protein product is CASSFSKDSSTEAFF.

The chain employs TRBV7-9 and TRBJ1-2; tentative D call: TRBD1 (5 bases). Germline V lookup: CDR1 SEHNR, CDR2 FQNEAQ (reference sequence). Trimming stripped 11 bases from V and 4 bases from J, with 14 bases between. This CDR3 is built from 12 residues. CDR3 nucleotide sequence: TGTGCCGTCAGTGGGGGTGGCTATGGCTACACCTTC. Residues: CAVSGGGYGYTF.

V is TRBV5-1 and J is TRBJ2-5; 8 positions match TRBD1. Germline V gene data show CDR1 as SGHRS and CDR2 as YFSETQ. The CDR3 runs to 15 residues. Trimming took 2 bases from V and 4 from J; bases not matched to a gene: 7. This CDR3 is CASSLDGQGIETQYF. The CDR3 region has the DNA TGCGCCAGCAGCTTAGATGGACAGGGAATAGAGACCCAGTACTTC. Filled out from reference TRBV5-1 and TRBJ2-5, the complete variable domain reads KAGVTQTPRYLIKTRGQQVTLSCSPISGHRSVSWYQQTPGQGLQFLFEYFSETQRNKGNFPGRFSGRQFSNSRSEMNVSTLELGDSALYLCASSLDGQGIETQYFGPGTRLLVL.

This clonotype was observed at least ten times. This chain links TRBV20-1 with TRBJ2-7; possibly TRBD2 for D (5 bases). The CDR3 consists of 13 residues. Trimming cost V 6 bases and J 0 bases, with 12 bases left between them. Per germline, CDR1 DFQATT and CDR2 SNEGSKA (reference sequence). In DNA, the CDR3 is TGCAGTGCCCGGTTTGGGAGCTCCTACGAGCAGTACTTC. Residues: CSARFGSSYEQYF.

The gene calls are TRBV12-3 or TRBV12-4 and TRBJ2-2; D possibly corresponds to TRBD1 (6 bases). The CDR3 totals 15 residues. Trimming removed 3 bases at V and 4 bases at J, with 12 bases between. Here the CDR3 reads CASSLRGKPTGELFF. The CDR3 region has the DNA TGTGCCAGCAGTTTGAGGGGGAAGCCCACCGGGGAGCTGTTTTTT.

This clonotype was counted many times. This chain connects TRBV28 to TRBJ1-2, with a weak D call TRBD1 (6 bases). In germline, CDR1 is MDHEN, CDR2 SYDVKM. V shed 9 bases and J shed 2 bases, with 13 bases lying between them. This CDR3 region has 13 residues. CDR3 amino acids: CASRGAPNYGYTF. For the CDR3, the DNA is TGTGCCAGTCGGGGGGCACCCAACTATGGCTACACCTTC.

This clonotype was recorded a few times. The genes are TRBV7-3 and TRBJ2-1; no definite D call. This CDR3 comprises 13 residues. Germline lookup yields CDR1 SGHTA and CDR2 FQGTGA. V was clipped by 6 bases and J by 8 bases, with 14 bases between them. CDR3 in DNA: TGTGCCAGCAGTACTACTCACGGGCATGAGCAGTTCTTC. It yields the protein CASSTTHGHEQFF.

Only a few counts were recorded for this clonotype. This rearrangement joins TRBV6-5 to TRBJ2-7; no clear D. With 0 bases removed from V and 9 bases from J, the gap between germline ends came to 12 bases. CDR1 is MNHEY and CDR2 is SVGAGI in the germline V gene. This CDR3 has 13 amino acids. The CDR3 loop reads CASSYSRLAVQYV. The DNA for the CDR3 is TGTGCCAGCAGTTACTCGAGGCTGGCCGTGCAGTACGTC.

Ten or more counts support this clonotype. The chain has TRBV12-3 or TRBV12-4 and TRBJ2-1, with 10 bases lining up with TRBD1. V shed 7 bases and J 5 bases; nucleotides not matched to a gene: 11. CDR3 length equals 16 residues. The CDR3 here is CASTQFPGQGNNEQFF. CDR3 nucleotide sequence: TGTGCCAGCACCCAATTCCCGGGACAGGGGAACAATGAGCAGTTCTTC.

The chain uses TRBV28 and TRBJ2-5; D is possibly TRBD2 (5 bases). Trimming pared 5 bases from V and 1 base from J, leaving 8 bases between. Germline CDR1 is MDHEN and CDR2 is SYDVKM. The CDR3 covers 13 residues. In nucleotides, the CDR3 is TGTGCCAGCAGTGATAGCGCCCAAGAGACCCAGTACTTC. This gives the protein CASSDSAQETQYF.

This chain uses TRBV7-2 with TRBJ1-1, with 7 bases identical to TRBD1. V trimming: 2 bases; J trimming: 2 bases; junction bases outside the gene matches: 8. The CDR3 consists of 16 residues. CDR1 and CDR2 (germline): SGHTA, FQGNSA. This chain's CDR3 is CASSLWPGQANTEAFF. The DNA for the CDR3 is TGTGCCAGCAGCTTATGGCCAGGACAGGCCAACACTGAAGCTTTCTTT.

The chain joins TRBV18 to TRBJ2-3; 7 bases are shared with TRBD1. Germline V gene sequence: CDR1 KGHSH, CDR2 LQKENI. The CDR3 runs 16 residues. With V trimmed by 2 bases and J by 3 bases, 8 bases remained unmatched. CDR3 nucleotides: TGTGCCAGCTCACCAGAAGGACAGGCTTGGACAGATACGCAGTATTTT. Amino acids: CASSPEGQAWTDTQYF.

This clonotype came up many times. V is TRBV6-5 and J is TRBJ2-3; D is perhaps TRBD1 or TRBD2 (5 bases each). V lost 0 bases and J lost 3, with 7 bases in between. Germline loops: CDR1 MNHEY, CDR2 SVGAGI. The CDR3 extends over 14 amino acids. The CDR3: CASSYSRGTDTQYF. The CDR3 region has the DNA TGTGCCAGCAGTTACTCGAGGGGAACAGATACGCAGTATTTT.

At least ten counts were recorded for this clonotype. The chain joins TRBV18 to TRBJ2-5; weak D call: TRBD1 (5 bases). With 2 bases removed from V and 5 bases from J, the gap between germline ends came to 9 bases. Germline lookup yields CDR1 KGHSH and CDR2 LQKENI. The CDR3 has 13 amino acids. The CDR3 reads CASSPSGSETQYF. The CDR3 bases are TGTGCCAGCTCACCATCAGGGTCGGAGACCCAGTACTTC.